A selection of T cell receptor beta chains follows, all from one sample in a study of beta chain features in type 1 diabetes. Clones were sequenced by immunoSEQ multiplex PCR, and TCRdb holds only the in-frame ones, with some missing. The data contain fewer than 450,000 clones, approximately 15% of them singletons. The sample consisted of naive CD4+ T cells from blood. The receptors here all came from a woman under 30 with type 1 diabetes. CDR3s include the opening cysteine and the closing phenylalanine or tryptophan. A D gene is named only where the DNA matches it firmly. Not all rows give a size; the values are once, few, many and, for expanded clones, a class.

size	D	V	J	CDR3	DNA
.	TRBD2	TRBV7-2	TRBJ2-1	CASSFGTSIDEQFF	TGTGCCAGCAGCTTCGGGACTAGCATCGATGAGCAGTTCTTC
.	.	TRBV7-2	TRBJ1-1	CASSLKWGLNTEAFF	TGTGCCAGCAGCTTAAAGTGGGGGCTGAACACTGAAGCTTTCTTT
few	.	TRBV28	TRBJ1-1	CASSLGGQSATEAFF	TGTGCCAGCAGTTTAGGCGGACAGTCGGCCACTGAAGCTTTCTTT
few	.	TRBV2	TRBJ1-2	CASRTGSGGYTF	TGTGCCAGCAGGACCGGGAGTGGTGGCTACACCTTC
few	.	TRBV5-1	TRBJ2-1	CASSLSGDPPSDEQFF	TGCGCCAGCAGCTTGTCAGGGGACCCGCCGAGCGATGAGCAGTTCTTC
.	.	TRBV28	TRBJ1-6	CASMADFNSPLHF	TGTGCCAGCATGGCGGATTTTAATTCACCCCTCCACTTT
few	.	TRBV30	TRBJ1-2	CAWRSSGANYGYTF	TGTGCCTGGAGGAGCAGTGGAGCTAACTATGGCTACACCTTC
.	.	TRBV6-5	TRBJ2-1	CASSLGLTAYNEQFF	TGTGCCAGCAGTCTAGGACTTACAGCCTACAATGAGCAGTTCTTC
few	TRBD1	TRBV28	TRBJ2-7	CASSWTGPYEQYF	TGTGCCAGTTCCTGGACAGGACCCTACGAGCAGTACTTC
.	.	TRBV5-1	TRBJ2-7	CASSLGGSTAWYF	TGCGCCAGCAGCTTGGGGGGCAGCACAGCCTGGTACTTC
few	TRBD2	TRBV5-4	TRBJ2-1	CASSLTSGRGGEQFF	TGTGCCAGCAGCTTGACTAGCGGGAGAGGCGGTGAGCAGTTCTTC
.	TRBD2	TRBV18	TRBJ2-2	CASSLGAGKTGELFF	TGTGCCAGCTCCCTGGGAGCGGGAAAAACCGGGGAGCTGTTTTTT
.	TRBD2	TRBV6-6	TRBJ2-1	CASSYSSGRVNEQFF	TGTGCCAGCAGTTACTCGAGCGGGAGGGTCAATGAGCAGTTCTTC
.	.	TRBV5-1	TRBJ2-2	CASSLLTGFPGELFF	TGCGCCAGCAGCTTGCTAACAGGGTTCCCCGGGGAGCTGTTTTTT
.	TRBD1	TRBV11-2	TRBJ1-1	CASSLPTMGQKNTEAFF	TGTGCCAGCAGCTTACCGACCATGGGACAGAAGAACACTGAAGCTTTCTTT
few	TRBD2	TRBV10-3	TRBJ2-2	CAISELAGLGELFF	TGTGCCATCAGTGAACTAGCGGGACTCGGGGAGCTGTTTTTT
.	.	TRBV11-2	TRBJ1-2	CASSLTPAGPYGGYTF	TGTGCCAGCAGCCTGACCCCGGCAGGGCCTTACGGTGGCTACACCTTC
.	.	TRBV5-4	TRBJ1-2	CASSLSSRDYGYTF	TGTGCCAGCAGCTTGAGCAGCAGGGACTATGGCTACACCTTC
.	.	TRBV5-4	TRBJ2-6	CASRQGGPGANVLTF	TGTGCCAGCAGACAGGGAGGGCCAGGGGCCAACGTCCTGACTTTC
.	TRBD2	TRBV30	TRBJ2-2	CAWSGASGSSGELFF	TGTGCCTGGAGTGGGGCTAGCGGGAGTTCCGGGGAGCTGTTTTTT
.	TRBD1	TRBV7-9	TRBJ1-1	CASSRRQGNTEAFF	TGTGCCAGCAGCCGTCGACAGGGTAACACTGAAGCTTTCTTT
few	TRBD2	TRBV5-1	TRBJ2-4	CASSPGEGAKNIQYF	TGCGCCAGCAGCCCCGGGGAGGGGGCCAAAAACATTCAGTACTTC
few	.	TRBV28	TRBJ1-2	CASSPDSSWGYTF	TGTGCCAGCAGCCCGGATTCTAGTTGGGGCTACACCTTC
few	.	TRBV4-1	TRBJ1-5	CASSQFSRQPQHF	TGCGCCAGCAGCCAGTTTAGTCGGCAGCCCCAGCATTTT
few	.	TRBV30	TRBJ1-2	CAWSPPQGLGRYTF	TGTGCCTGGAGTCCCCCACAGGGCTTAGGGCGATACACCTTC
.	TRBD2	TRBV30	TRBJ2-3	CAWSVLAGAADTQYF	TGTGCCTGGAGTGTATTAGCGGGGGCGGCAGATACGCAGTATTTT